One sample yielded the 31 T cell receptor beta chains listed below, sequenced in a study of T cell responses to AZD1222 COVID-19 vaccine. Clones were sequenced by immunoSEQ multiplex PCR, and TCRdb holds only the in-frame ones, with some missing. The sample records 110,000 or so clones, roughly 89% being singletons. Sequencing used peripheral blood, obtained on day 0 of MenACWY control vaccination. Receptors originate from an adult in good health.

V is TRBV6-1 and J is TRBJ1-2; tentatively, D is TRBD1 (6 bases). Per germline, CDR1 MNHNS and CDR2 SASEGT. The germline V and J ends were trimmed by 2 bases and 4 bases, with 14 bases remaining between them. The CDR3 runs 15 residues. Written as DNA, the CDR3 is TGTGCCAGCAGTGAACAGGGGAAGGATGGCTATGGCTACACCTTC. Translation: CASSEQGKDGYGYTF.

The CDR3 DNA reads as TGTGCCTGGAGTGTAGCGGGGAGGGAGACCCAGTACTTC. This sequence encodes CAWSVAGRETQYF. The chain employs TRBV30 and TRBJ2-5; 7 positions match TRBD2. V lost 0 bases to trimming and J lost 5 bases; unmatched junction nucleotides: 3. Germline CDR1 and CDR2: GTSNPN and SVGIG (reference sequence). The CDR3 length is 13 residues.

The J gene is TRBJ1-5, the V gene TRBV21-1; no check of the table's D call, TRBD1, against the DNA was made. TRBV21-1 is a known pseudogene. The CDR3 covers 17 residues. CDR3 sequence reads: CASSKDRRGRGGEPQHF. CDR3 in DNA: TGTGCCAGCAGCAAAGATCGGAGAGGCAGGGGTGGTGAGCCCCAGCATTTT.

The rearrangement joins TRBV5-1 to TRBJ1-1; 8 bases agree with TRBD1. Per germline, CDR1 SGHRS and CDR2 YFSETQ. This CDR3 spans 15 amino acids. With V trimmed by 2 bases and J by 5 bases, 8 bases remained unmatched. CDR3 sequence reads: CASSLQGQARTEAFF. CDR3 DNA: TGCGCCAGCAGCTTACAGGGACAGGCCAGGACTGAAGCTTTCTTT.

The chain carries TRBV5-4 and TRBJ1-1; D not certain. V lost 1 base and J lost 4, with 11 bases in between. The CDR3 is made up of 14 amino acids. The germline gives CDR1 SGHNT, CDR2 YYREEE (reference sequence). The CDR3 loop is CASSLSQGGTEAFF. The CDR3 bases are TGTGCCAGCAGCTTGTCCCAAGGTGGCACTGAAGCTTTCTTT.

This chain connects TRBV19 to TRBJ1-1; a weak D match, TRBD1 (5 bases). V dropped 10 bases and J dropped 4 bases, with 19 bases sitting between them. There are 14 residues in the CDR3. Germline CDR1 and CDR2: LNHDA and SQIVND (reference sequence). The CDR3 bases are TGTGCCACCAAACCAACAGGAATAGTCACTGAAGCTTTCTTT. Protein product: CATKPTGIVTEAFF.

This chain links TRBV14 with TRBJ2-7; a weak D match, TRBD1 (6 bases). Per germline, CDR1 SGHDN and CDR2 FVKESK. Trimming left V 4 bases short and J 0 bases short, with 10 bases between. The CDR3 spans 14 residues. CDR3 sequence: CASSRDTGSYEQYF. The CDR3 DNA is TGTGCCAGCAGCCGGGACACCGGCTCCTACGAGCAGTACTTC.

The chain recombines TRBV2 with TRBJ1-4; D unclear. Trimming removed 4 bases at V and 7 bases at J, with 10 bases between. Germline-derived CDR1 and CDR2 are SNHLY and FYNNEI. The CDR3 runs to 13 residues. This CDR3 reads CASSVVGIEKLFF. In DNA form, the CDR3 reads TGTGCCAGCAGTGTAGTGGGGATTGAAAAACTGTTTTTT.

This clone was picked up one time. This chain connects TRBV5-1 to TRBJ2-1, with D hard to call. Germline V gene data show CDR1 as SGHRS and CDR2 as YFSETQ. Between the trimmed V and J ends, which lost 6 bases and 7 bases, there was a span of 11 bases. The CDR3 is 12 amino acids. CDR3 nucleotide sequence: TGCGCCAGCAAGACTGGCAAGAATGAGCAGTTCTTC. This codes for CASKTGKNEQFF.

In this sample, this clone turned up once. This chain joins TRBV5-8 and TRBJ1-4, with a weak D call TRBD1 (5 bases). Germline-derived CDR1 and CDR2 are SGHTS and YDEGEE. This CDR3 has 14 amino acids. V lost 4 bases to trimming and J lost 7 bases, with 14 bases between them. CDR3 coding DNA: TGTGCCAGCAGCCCCGCGCCCAGGGCTGAAAAACTGTTTTTT. It specifies CASSPAPRAEKLFF.

The gene calls are TRBV13 and TRBJ1-3, with D perhaps TRBD1 (5 bases). V lost 2 bases to trimming and J lost 0 bases, with 8 bases between them. This CDR3 is 15 amino acids long. Per germline, CDR1 PRHDT and CDR2 FYEKMQ (reference sequence). The CDR3 coding sequence is TGTGCCAGCAGCTTACAAGGGACCTCTGGAAACACCATATATTTT. Protein product: CASSLQGTSGNTIYF.

The chain has TRBV6-5 and TRBJ1-1; possibly TRBD1 for D (5 bases). CDR1 is MNHEY, CDR2 SVGAGI, per germline. V was shortened by 0 bases and J by 0 bases, with 8 bases between the two germline ends. The CDR3 is made up of 15 amino acids. The CDR3 is CASSYSTALNTEAFF. As DNA, the CDR3 is TGTGCCAGCAGTTACTCGACAGCCCTGAACACTGAAGCTTTCTTT.

The chain joins TRBV25-1 to TRBJ2-4; TRBD1 might be the D (6 bases). The CDR3 contains 13 residues. The V and J ends lost 9 bases and 4 bases respectively, with 13 bases between them. Germline V gives CDR1 MGHDK, CDR2 SYGVNS. CDR3 in DNA: TGTGCCAGTAACCGGGACAAGAAAAACATTCAGTACTTC. Translating gives CASNRDKKNIQYF.

V is TRBV27 and J is TRBJ1-1; 10 nucleotides align to TRBD1. J gave up 0 bases and V 6 bases, and 10 bases lay outside the gene matches. The CDR3 has 17 amino acids. CDR1 and CDR2 from the germline V gene are MNHEY and SMNVEV (reference sequence). The CDR3 spells CASSFRRGQGMNTEAFF. In nucleotides, the CDR3 is TGTGCCAGCAGCTTTAGGCGGGGACAGGGGATGAACACTGAAGCTTTCTTT.

In DNA form, the CDR3 reads TGTGCCAGCAGCTTAGTTTGGGGATCTGGAAACACCATATATTTT. It is translated as CASSLVWGSGNTIYF. The chain employs TRBV7-2 and TRBJ1-3; D gene uncertain. The CDR3 is made up of 15 amino acids. V dropped 1 base and J dropped 1 base, with 8 bases sitting between them. The germline CDR1 and CDR2 sequences are SGHTA and FQGNSA.

The rearrangement links TRBV6-6 to TRBJ2-7; 8 bases match TRBD1. The germline V gene encodes CDR1 MNHNY and CDR2 SVGAGI (reference sequence). CDR3 size: 15 residues. J gave up 1 base and V 4 bases, and 6 bases lay outside the gene matches. CDR3 protein: CASSSHGTGSYEQYF. For the CDR3, the DNA is TGTGCCAGCAGTTCCCACGGGACAGGTTCCTACGAGCAGTACTTC.

The V gene is TRBV6-2 or TRBV6-3, the J gene TRBJ1-3; D gene uncertain. The length of the CDR3 is 16 residues. Germline assignment: CDR1 MNHEY and CDR2 SVGEGT. V shed 4 bases and J shed 11 bases, with 24 bases lying between them. CDR3 coding DNA: TGTGCCAGCAGTTCCCCTAGCGGGGTCGGAGGAATATCCATATATTTT. Amino acids: CASSSPSGVGGISIYF.

The CDR3 sequence is CATSRKPSGPSTDTQYF. In nucleotides, the CDR3 is TGTGCCACCAGCAGGAAACCTAGCGGACCTAGCACAGATACGCAGTATTTT. The chain joins TRBV15 to TRBJ2-3, with 7 bases that match TRBD2. Germline V CDR1 and CDR2: LNHNV, YYDKDF (reference sequence). The V gene end was trimmed by 3 bases and the J gene end by 0 bases; junction bases not matched to a gene: 9. The length of the CDR3 is 17 residues. The full variable domain, rest sourced from reference TRBV15 and TRBJ2-3, is DAMVIQNPRYQVTQFGKPVTLSCSQTLNHNVMYWYQQKSSQAPKLLFHYYDKDFNNEADTPDNFQSRRPNTSFCFLDIRSPGLGDTAMYLCATSRKPSGPSTDTQYFGPGTRLTVL.

The chain uses TRBV5-1 and TRBJ2-5; D is undetermined. V lost 0 bases to trimming and J lost 3 bases, with 9 bases between them. The V gene's germline CDR1 is SGHRS and CDR2 YFSETQ. CDR3 length: 14 residues. CDR3 in amino acids: CASSLGLGEETQYF. For the CDR3, the DNA is TGCGCCAGCAGCTTGGGGCTAGGCGAAGAGACCCAGTACTTC.

As to this clone: Other DNA sequences in the same sample also yield this CDR3. The chain is built from TRBV11-2 and TRBJ1-2; no definite D call. V lost 1 base, J lost 8 bases, and 5 bases lay in between. The CDR3 has 11 amino acids. Per germline, CDR1 SGHAT and CDR2 FQNNGV. The CDR3, as DNA: TGTGCCAGCAGCTTAGGCGGGGGCTACACCTTC. Translation gives CASSLGGGYTF.

This chain connects TRBV6-5 to TRBJ2-2, with TRBD2 identical over 7 bases. With V trimmed by 2 bases and J by 7 bases, 7 bases remained unmatched. Germline CDR1 reads MNHEY; CDR2 reads SVGAGI. The length of the CDR3 is 15 residues. The CDR3 region has the DNA TGTGCCAGCAGTTACCCGAAGGGCGGGAGCGGGGAGCTGTTTTTT. Amino acids: CASSYPKGGSGELFF.

The rearrangement uses TRBV10-3 and TRBJ2-7; D gene uncertain. This CDR3 has 16 amino acids. Germline CDR1 ENHRY, CDR2 SYGVKD. V gave up 6 bases and J gave up 0 bases, with 18 bases separating them. DNA of the CDR3: TGTGCCATCAGCCACCCGGAAGGGCTCCCCTCCTACGAGCAGTACTTC. It specifies CAISHPEGLPSYEQYF.

The CDR3 sequence: CASSVGVMNTEAFF. The CDR3 DNA sequence: TGCGCCAGCAGCGTCGGGGTTATGAACACTGAAGCTTTCTTT. This chain uses TRBV5-1 with TRBJ1-1; D call uncertain. Trimming took 4 bases from V and 0 from J, leaving 10 bases between them. The CDR3 runs 14 residues. The germline V gene encodes CDR1 SGHRS and CDR2 YFSETQ.

A single count supports this clone. CDR3 loop: CASSELAEAFF. CDR3 DNA: TGTGCCAGCAGTGAATTGGCAGAAGCTTTCTTT. The chain uses TRBV6-1 and TRBJ1-1; no firm D call. This CDR3 contains 11 residues. The V gene's germline CDR1 is MNHNS and CDR2 SASEGT. Trimming took off 2 bases at V and 8 bases at J, with 6 bases between the two ends.

V and J are TRBV4-1 and TRBJ2-1, with D possibly being TRBD1 or TRBD2 (6 bases each). The germline gives CDR1 MGHRA, CDR2 YSYEKL. The V end lost 5 bases, the J end lost 0 bases, and 14 bases lay between the germline ends. CDR3 length: 16 amino acids. CDR3 protein: CASSTRQDYSYNEQFF. In DNA form, the CDR3 reads TGCGCCAGCAGCACCCGACAGGACTACTCCTACAATGAGCAGTTCTTC.

This rearrangement joins TRBV7-2 to TRBJ1-5; D is undetermined. CDR1 and CDR2 from the germline V gene are SGHTA and FQGNSA. There are 15 residues in the CDR3. The germline V and J ends were trimmed by 5 bases and 0 bases, with 11 bases remaining between them. CDR3 nucleotides: TGTGCCAGCAGCCCGATTCCGAATAGCAATCAGCCCCAGCATTTT. Protein product: CASSPIPNSNQPQHF.

The chain employs TRBV6-5 and TRBJ1-2; D might be TRBD1 (6 bases). The CDR3 sequence is 14 residues long. Germline loops: CDR1 MNHEY, CDR2 SVGAGI. V was shortened by 5 bases and J by 2 bases, with 12 bases between the two germline ends. Here the CDR3 DNA reads TGTGCCAGCAGTAGGGGACAAGGCAACTATGGCTACACCTTC. Encoded protein: CASSRGQGNYGYTF.

This chain connects TRBV7-3 to TRBJ1-3; D remains ambiguous. The V gene lost 2 bases and the J gene lost 1 base, with 9 bases spanning the gap. The CDR3 totals 15 residues. Germline V gives CDR1 SGHTA, CDR2 FQGTGA. The CDR3 is CASSLSGSSGNTIYF. CDR3 DNA sequence: TGTGCCAGCAGCTTATCTGGGTCGTCTGGAAACACCATATATTTT. The whole variable domain, remainder taken from reference TRBV7-3 and TRBJ1-3, is GAGVSQTPSNKVTEKGKYVELRCDPISGHTALYWYRQSLGQGPEFLIYFQGTGAADDSGLPNDRFFAVRPEGSVSTLKIQRTERGDSAVYLCASSLSGSSGNTIYFGEGSWLTVV.

The chain couples TRBV5-1 to TRBJ2-5; 10 nucleotides match TRBD1. The length of the CDR3 is 16 residues. Trimming cost V 7 bases and J 4 bases; bases outside gene matches: 13. Germline V lookup: CDR1 SGHRS, CDR2 YFSETQ. CDR3 DNA sequence: TGCGCCAGCGGAAGCCCCGGGACAGGGGAGTCAGAGACCCAGTACTTC. Protein product: CASGSPGTGESETQYF.

The chain joins TRBV28 to TRBJ1-6; no definite D call. There are 13 residues in the CDR3. The V gene's germline CDR1 is MDHEN and CDR2 SYDVKM. V dropped 11 bases and J dropped 2 bases, with 10 bases sitting between them. The CDR3 sequence is CAHGQPYNSPLHF. The DNA for the CDR3 is TGTGCCCACGGGCAGCCCTATAATTCACCCCTCCACTTT. Looking up the rest from reference TRBV28 and TRBJ1-6 gives the full variable domain: DVKVTQSSRYLVKRTGEKVFLECVQDMDHENMFWYRQDPGLGLRLIYFSYDVKMKEKGDIPEGYSVSREKKERFSLILESASTNQTSMYLCAHGQPYNSPLHFGNGTRLTVT.

The chain couples TRBV9 to TRBJ2-3; either TRBD1 or TRBD2 may supply D (5 bases each). Germline V lookup: CDR1 SGDLS, CDR2 YYNGEE. V was shortened by 4 bases and J by 3 bases, with 15 bases between the two germline ends. The CDR3 extends over 15 amino acids. The CDR3 nucleotides are TGTGCCAGCAGCCTCCGGGGCAGTATTACAGATACGCAGTATTTT. Its translation: CASSLRGSITDTQYF.